A single sample gave rise to the 2 T cell receptor beta chains below, sequenced in a study of cytomegalovirus exposure and HLA in healthy donors. TCRdb keeps only in-frame clones here, not all; method: immunoSEQ multiplex PCR. This sample has more than 95,000 clones, with 90% to 95% found just once. Specimen: PBMCs. All receptors come from a woman aged 18-29 years in good health and CMV-seronegative.

This chain uses TRBV28 with TRBJ1-3, with D tentatively TRBD1 (5 bases). Germline V gene lookup returns CDR1 MDHEN and CDR2 SYDVKM. The CDR3 sequence is 16 residues long. Trimming took off 1 base at V and 4 bases at J, with 14 bases between the two ends. CDR3 residues: CASSLSPGMSGNTIYF. In DNA, the CDR3 is TGTGCCAGCAGTTTATCCCCAGGGATGTCAGGAAACACCATATATTTT.

CDR3 coding DNA: TGTGCCAGCAGTTTATCTTACGGTGCCGATACGCAGTATTTT. It specifies CASSLSYGADTQYF. This sequence joins TRBV27 and TRBJ2-3; no clear D. Germline V CDR1 and CDR2: MNHEY, SMNVEV (reference sequence). CDR3 length: 14 amino acids. V was cut by 0 bases and J by 6 bases, with 10 bases left in between.